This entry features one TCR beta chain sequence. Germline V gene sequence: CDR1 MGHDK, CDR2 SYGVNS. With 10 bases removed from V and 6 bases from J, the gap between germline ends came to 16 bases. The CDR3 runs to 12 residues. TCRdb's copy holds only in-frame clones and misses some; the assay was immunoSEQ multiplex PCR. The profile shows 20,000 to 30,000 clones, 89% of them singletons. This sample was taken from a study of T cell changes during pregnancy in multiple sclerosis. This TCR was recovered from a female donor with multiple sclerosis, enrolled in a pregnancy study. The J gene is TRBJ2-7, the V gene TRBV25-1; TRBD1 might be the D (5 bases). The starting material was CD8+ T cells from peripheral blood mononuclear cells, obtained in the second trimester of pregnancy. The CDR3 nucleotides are TGTGCCACCCCGGCTTGGGGCCGCGAGCAGTACTTC. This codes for CATPAWGREQYF.